This T cell receptor beta chain was documented in a study of cytomegalovirus exposure and HLA in healthy donors. Study-wide points: Earlier analysis looked at TCR beta V segments, and most were productive about 90% or about 30% of the time.

The study ran its PCR with 60 Vbeta and 13 Jbeta primers. In the study's own analysis: There were about 88 million unique TCR beta chains by a later count, and some 11 million of them were shared. Profiling relied on immunoSEQ multiplex PCR, and the TCRdb table lists in-frame clones only, not all of them. The V and J calls and clone size come from that table; D and trimming were worked out from the DNA. The sample gives 75,000 to 95,000 clones, around 84% of which show up once; approximately 2.3% is in the top ten. This clone was seen just once. Its target is not known. Sequences were obtained from PBMCs. This TCR was sampled from a man aged 18 to 30 in good health and CMV-seronegative.

CDR3 amino acids: CASSYESSYEQYF. As DNA, the CDR3 is TGTGCCAGCAGCTACGAAAGCTCCTACGAGCAGTACTTC. The rearrangement joins TRBV7-6 to TRBJ2-5; D is uncertain. The DNA end lines up better with TRBJ2-7; the J call may be wrong. The V gene's germline CDR1 is SGHVS and CDR2 FNYEAQ. The CDR3 length is 13 residues.